This TCR beta chain was obtained from a study of T cell clones after liver transplantation. Study at large: Subjects received no induction therapy and standard immunosuppression until randomization at 12-24 months post-transplant. Timepoints were pre-transplant, pre-withdrawal, and after withdrawal was completed or failed. Whole-study results and caveats: The donor-reactive repertoire was only partly measurable in two subjects, lacking donor cells. These preliminary findings come from unstandardized post-transplant sampling times.

This clone occurred once. Its antigen is as yet unknown. The CDR3 consists of 14 residues. V lost 2 bases and J 3 bases, leaving 12 bases between the germline ends. CDR1 SGHRS and CDR2 YFSETQ come from the germline V gene. Produced via immunoSEQ multiplex PCR; TCRdb's table is partial and in-frame only. The sample has approximately 25,000 clones, almost 70% seen once. Sequencing used CD4+ T cells from blood, obtained before liver transplant. V gene TRBV5-1 combines with J gene TRBJ2-7; D not certain. The sequence derives from a human donor who received a liver transplant. The CDR3 DNA sequence: TGCGCCAGCAGCTTTTCCCACAGCAACTACGAGCAGTACTTC. Translation: CASSFSHSNYEQYF.